This T cell receptor beta chain appears in the sequencing data of a study of cytomegalovirus exposure and HLA in healthy donors (dated by TCRdb to 2016 to 2017). For the study in its entirety: According to an earlier analysis of 587 of the donors, roughly 180 million T cells yielded 90 million to 140 million unique TCR beta sequences and approximately 280 Gb of sequence data. An early release that covered approximately 600 HLA-typed donors contained about 300 gigabases of sequencing data and about 93 million unique TCR sequences. Of the 350 to 450 genotyped donors, approximately 82% fell in the genetic ancestry cluster associated with self-reported Caucasian donors. The aim of the study was to test whether cataloging public T cell receptors could identify signatures of past pathogen exposure. The study used immunosequencing to profile the T cell repertoires of several hundred subjects and linked those repertoires to cytomegalovirus serostatus. Besides the first cohort of roughly 640 subjects, a separate validation cohort made up of over 100 different subjects was used. To predict cytomegalovirus infection status, the study combined high-throughput TCR immunosequencing, statistical association of individual TCRs with disease status, and machine learning. A later analysis re-examined previously published TCR beta repertoires from 600 to 700 donors and added high-resolution HLA genotyping to investigate patterns of TCR occurrence. In the later analysis, no new phenotypic data were used to find candidate immune exposures; instead, reliance was placed on TCR beta sequences and their occurrence across donors. In an earlier analysis of more than 550 of the donors, high-throughput TCR beta sequencing was used to judge whether each TCR beta V gene segment behaved as functional or pseudogenic. Donor age, sex, ethnicity and CMV serostatus were collected together with the repertoire data. A later genetic analysis used genome-wide SNP genotypes for about 60% of the 666 donors, treating that subset as a discovery cohort. All discovery cohort repertoires had been generated using a single sequencing platform. Both class I and class II loci were covered by HLA typing, at four-digit resolution. The number of donors typed differed by locus, with roughly 629-640 for A, B, C, DRB1 and DQB1, more than 500 for DQA1, 606 for DPA1, and 400 to 490 for DPB1. Roughly five DR-DQ haplotypes were treated as single units for association and clustering because of strong linkage in the cohort. On average, approximately 250,000 unique TCR beta nucleotide sequences were sequenced per donor among 398 genotyped donors of the cohort, with about 17% of those sequences being non-productive. Overall results and qualifications from the work: At a false discovery rate of 0.05, a later analysis linked some 17,000 TCR beta sequences to specific HLA alleles. Only TCR beta chains were sequenced in this cohort, and the absence of alpha or paired-chain data limited detectable features. Sequencing depth was assumed to be roughly uniform across donors in the presence/absence analyses, though that assumption may not hold. The classifier was reported to diagnose cytomegalovirus status with high specificity and sensitivity in both the original cohort and the validation cohort. V-gene and J-gene trimming of TCR beta chains was associated with a missense DCLRE1C variant in a later genetic analysis, and the association was replicated in an independent cohort. Broadly in line with IMGT annotations, most TCR beta V segments showed up in productive rearrangements about 90% or about 30% of the time in an earlier analysis of 450 to 600 of the donors. In a later analysis, most CMV-associated TCR beta chains were found to appear HLA-restricted, with HLA associations seemingly driven largely by CMV exposure. A later genetic analysis reported fewer N-insertions in productive TCRs among donors in an Asian-associated ancestry cluster than the roughly 620-donor mean. Because HLA typing was unavailable for some donors at each locus, only the typed subset was used in association tests. In a later analysis, HLA-associated TCR beta chains were found to be more clonally expanded and to have lower generation probabilities than equally common non-associated chains. Linkage disequilibrium might explain the correlated functional status among segregating V segments, but an unknown experimental factor could not be ruled out. A cluster of highly shared sequence variants was judged likely to represent a technical artifact of the sequencing pipeline. When HLA alleles, especially DR and DQ, strongly co-occurred, attributing TCR associations to individual alleles was difficult. In vitro tests confirmed that a few of the cytomegalovirus-associated TCR beta chains recognize cytomegalovirus antigens. In the study, roughly 160 TCR beta chains were listed as associated with cytomegalovirus. Because counts were too low, seventeen rarely observed V segments, including chromosome 9 orphons, were excluded from the earlier analysis of 587 of the donors. A further reported finding was that TCR beta sequences accurately predicted the HLA-A and HLA-B alleles for most subjects in the first cohort. Some IMGT-functional V segments, including TRBV6-2 and TRBV6-3, could not be told apart with the 87-base-pair reads, so those segments were excluded. Most TCR sequences were seen in very few donors, while some public TCRs were found in many individuals. A later analysis found that TCR association rates varied across HLA loci, with DRB1 alleles showing the most associated TCRs and HLA-C alleles the fewest. According to a later analysis, parvovirus B19, influenza, CMV and Epstein-Barr virus appeared linked to several top co-occurrence clusters. The only immune exposure information available for the cohort was CMV serostatus. The authors suggested that the approach could potentially be extended to other disease states and immunological phenotypes.

Receptors were amplified or captured by the immunoSEQ multiplex PCR assay. The multiplex PCR relied on a mix of 60 forward primers for TCR Vbeta segments and 13 reverse primers for TCR Jbeta segments. Amplification of the CDR3 region of rearranged TCR beta genes was performed with a multiplex PCR assay on genomic DNA. The Illumina HiSeq System was used to sequence the amplified TCR beta libraries as 87-base-pair reads. The published analysis was carried out like this. A later analysis counted tens of millions of unique TCR beta chains across the 690 or so repertoires, and 10 million to 11 million of these chains were shared by at least two donors. Raw reads were error-corrected and collapsed into unique sequences by a nearest-neighbor algorithm in which closely related sequences were merged to remove PCR and sequencing errors. V, D and J gene segments were assigned by aligning CDR3 sequences to IMGT reference sequences. For a sequence to be retained, a match of at least six nucleotides to both a V gene segment and a J gene segment was required. A rearrangement counted as productive if the CDR3 had no stop codons and remained in frame with V and J, and every other rearrangement counted as non-productive. Following IMGT convention, CDR3 was defined as the stretch from the second conserved V-encoded cysteine to the conserved J-encoded phenylalanine. The earlier analysis of 450 to 750 of the donors excluded any sequence lacking an unambiguous match to a single V gene segment. An earlier analysis of 587 of the donors called V segments functional above 56.7% productive rearrangements and segregating when the between-donor standard deviation exceeded 5%. A statistical classification framework was built for diagnosing cytomegalovirus status from the catalog of TCR beta chain sequences. V and J gene assignment, in a later analysis, came from comparing TCR nucleotide sequences with IMGT/GENE-DB human TR gene sequences. The TCRdist pipeline was used in a later analysis to assign CDR3 sequences and most-parsimonious VDJ recombination scenarios. In a later analysis, each TCR beta chain was defined by its CDR3 amino acid sequence together with its V-gene family, and reads lacking a unique V-gene family were excluded. As a way to deal with suspected cross-contamination and a sequencing artifact, a later analysis dropped 500 to 700 nucleotide sequences that were highly shared and had low generation probability. For each public chain, a later analysis derived a clonal expansion index from normalized ranks of inferred template counts within each repertoire. In a later analysis, generation probabilities were computed with a VDJ recombination model fitted to out-of-frame rearrangements, and the resulting probabilities were checked against IGoR. A later analysis scored TCR-TCR, TCR-HLA and TCR-CMV co-occurrence with hypergeometric tests, applying a repertoire-size bias correction to TCR pairs. A later analysis estimated false discovery rates by permuting HLA or CMV assignments 20 times. A later analysis grouped co-occurring TCRs with DBSCAN, adding TCRdist sequence similarity when clustering within HLA-allele-positive subsets. Repertoires with fewer than 30,000 or more than 120,000 public chains, plus five repertoires with anomalous nucleotide sharing, were excluded from co-occurrence clustering. TCRdb carries this immuneACCESS record with in-frame sequences only. Its versions omit some clonotypes, under half of them owing to an unresolved V gene in the studies checked, with the rest unexplained. The V and J calls and clone size were taken over from that table, and D and trimming were inferred from the DNA. Counted in this sample were about 93,000 clones; over 75% of them appeared once. Of the sample, approximately 3.6% falls within the top ten clones.

A note on this clone: There is no known antigen for this receptor. Nothing much larger sits one base from this clone, and base qualities are not available.

In total, roughly 670 healthy bone marrow donors made up the cohort. Cohort members were all nominally healthy when sampled, although unrecorded immune exposures were likely present. The donor was CMV seronegative and was included in the group of a few hundred seronegative cohort members. Every donor gave a peripheral blood sample, and the peripheral blood mononuclear cells from that sample were used for TCR beta sequencing. Genomic DNA extraction from the blood cell samples was performed with the Qiagen DNeasy Blood Extraction Kit. The CDR3, from cysteine to phenylalanine, totals 13 residues. Only the CDR3 DNA stays, 39 bases, in frame from base 1. V loses 7 bases, J loses 0 bases, and the germline ends lie 9 bases apart. CDR1 and CDR2 (MDHEN, SYDVKM) derive from the germline V gene.

This chain is built from TRBV28 and TRBJ1-1; the D gene is possibly TRBD1, with 5 bases matching. Input material: PBMCs. The clonotype was recovered from a man aged 45 to 65 in good health and CMV-seronegative. The CDR3 in this case is CASTRQMNTEAFF. The DNA sequence follows: TGTGCCAGCACCCGACAGATGAACACTGAAGCTTTCTTT.